Each of the 25 T cell receptor beta chains below was sequenced from the same sample in a study of neurological immune-mediated disorders. MiXCR was run by TCRdb on the 5' RACE reads, yielding one entry per CDR3 protein. In the table there are around 62,000 distinct CDR3 sequences, roughly 4% of which are singletons. Sequenced: PBMCs. These receptors were taken from a man aged 50 to 59 with multiple sclerosis.

This chain connects TRBV20-1 to TRBJ2-3; 8 bases agree with TRBD1. Germline V gives CDR1 DFQATT, CDR2 SNEGSKA (reference sequence). J was trimmed by 5 bases and V by 4 bases; bases with no gene match: 8. The CDR3 extends over 14 amino acids. The CDR3: CSAIIQGAEDTQYF. CDR3 in DNA: TGCAGTGCTATAATCCAGGGGGCGGAAGATACGCAGTATTTT.

In this sample, this clonotype turned up many times. This chain connects TRBV6-5 to TRBJ1-2; D not resolved. V lost 5 bases to trimming and J lost 4 bases, with 11 bases between them. The CDR3 covers 13 residues. Germline V gives CDR1 MNHEY, CDR2 SVGAGI. CDR3 DNA sequence: TGTGCCAGCAGTCCCGGACGGACCTATGGCTACACCTTC. Its protein product is CASSPGRTYGYTF.

In this sample, this clonotype turned up many times. This chain connects TRBV3-1 to TRBJ1-2; D is unresolved. The CDR3 loop spans 13 amino acids. Per the germline V gene, CDR1 is LGHDT and CDR2 is YNNKEL (reference sequence). Trimming cost V 0 bases and J 4 bases, with 6 bases left between them. The CDR3 protein is CASSQENLYGYTF. The CDR3, as DNA: TGTGCCAGCAGCCAAGAAAACCTCTATGGCTACACCTTC.

This clonotype showed up many times. Here the CDR3 DNA reads TGTGCCAGCAGCGTAGGGGGGCAGGAAATATATGGCTACACCTTC. Its translation: CASSVGGQEIYGYTF. The chain links TRBV9 to TRBJ1-2, with D perhaps matching TRBD1 (6 bases). Per germline, CDR1 SGDLS and CDR2 YYNGEE. V lost 0 bases and J 5 bases, leaving 14 bases between the germline ends. The CDR3 is made up of 15 amino acids.

This clonotype occurred many times. The chain employs TRBV20-1 and TRBJ1-5; D possibly corresponds to TRBD1 (5 bases). Germline CDR1 is DFQATT and CDR2 is SNEGSKA (reference sequence). Trimming left V 1 base short and J 6 bases short, with 10 bases between. The length of the CDR3 is 13 residues. This CDR3 reads CSARGGGVQPQHF. The DNA of the CDR3 is TGCAGTGCTAGAGGGGGAGGGGTTCAGCCCCAGCATTTT.

This clonotype was seen many times. The V and J genes are TRBV12-3 or TRBV12-4 and TRBJ2-7, with TRBD1 identical over 8 bases. This CDR3 has 13 residues. The junction had 2 bases not matched to a gene; V was cut back by 1 base and J by 6 bases. The CDR3 loop is CASSLGTGTEQYV. The CDR3, as DNA: TGTGCCAGCAGTTTAGGGACAGGGACCGAGCAGTACGTC.

In this sample, this clonotype turned up many times. This chain links TRBV20-1 with TRBJ2-7; 8 bases are shared with TRBD1. Germline CDR1 is DFQATT and CDR2 is SNEGSKA (reference sequence). Germline trimming cut 0 bases from V and 3 bases from J; bases unmatched to any gene: 4. The CDR3 has 14 residues. The CDR3 sequence: CSARDYRGNYEQYF. CDR3 nucleotides: TGCAGTGCTAGAGATTACAGGGGGAACTACGAGCAGTACTTC.

This clonotype occurred many times. The chain joins TRBV5-1 to TRBJ1-2, with D possibly being TRBD1 (5 bases). Germline V gives CDR1 SGHRS, CDR2 YFSETQ. Trimming took off 4 bases at V and 3 bases at J, with 10 bases between the two ends. CDR3 size: 13 residues. This CDR3 is CASSGDGYYGYTF. CDR3 in DNA: TGCGCCAGCAGCGGGGACGGTTACTATGGCTACACCTTC.

This clonotype was counted between two and nine times. The genes are TRBV5-5 and TRBJ2-1, with 8 bases matching TRBD2. CDR1 is SGHKS and CDR2 is YYEKEE in the germline V gene (reference sequence). CDR3 size: 17 residues. J lost 4 bases, V lost 3 bases, and 12 bases had no gene match. As DNA, the CDR3 is TGTGCCAGCAGCTCCTCCCCGGCGGGGGGAATATACAATGAGCAGTTCTTC. It translates to CASSSSPAGGIYNEQFF.

V gene TRBV2 combines with J gene TRBJ1-2; D unclear. The V gene lost 4 bases and the J gene lost 6 bases, with 12 bases spanning the gap. From germline, CDR1 is SNHLY and CDR2 FYNNEI. There are 13 residues in the CDR3. The CDR3 coding sequence is TGTGCCAGCAGTGCCTCGACCTGGGATGGCTACACCTTC. Protein product: CASSASTWDGYTF.

This clonotype appeared many times. The V gene is TRBV7-8, the J gene TRBJ1-6; TRBD1 matches at 9 bases. Per germline, CDR1 SGHVS and CDR2 FQNEAQ. Trimming removed 2 bases from V and 1 base from J; junction bases left unmatched: 9. CDR3 size: 19 residues. The CDR3, as DNA: TGTGCCAGCAGCTTAAAGGCCTACAGGGGGCAATCCTATAATTCACCCCTCCACTTT. Its protein product is CASSLKAYRGQSYNSPLHF.

This clonotype was found a few times. The chain is built from TRBV3-1 and TRBJ1-5; the match to TRBD1 covers 9 bases. V lost 3 bases, J lost 7 bases, and 4 bases stayed unmatched. Germline loops: CDR1 LGHDT, CDR2 YNNKEL (reference sequence). The CDR3 spans 14 residues. CDR3 bases: TGTGCCAGCAGCCAGTGGACAGGGGAGCAGCCCCAGCATTTT. This translates into CASSQWTGEQPQHF.

This clonotype was observed at least ten times. The chain joins TRBV5-1 to TRBJ1-1; D remains ambiguous. Looked up from germline, CDR1 is SGHRS and CDR2 is YFSETQ. The CDR3 consists of 18 residues. Trimming cost V 3 bases and J 1 base, with 22 bases left between them. CDR3 in amino acids: CASSSVRGNLIPNTEAFF. CDR3 bases: TGCGCCAGCAGCTCGGTTAGAGGGAACTTGATCCCGAACACTGAAGCTTTCTTT.

In this sample, this clonotype turned up many times. The rearrangement links TRBV3-1 to TRBJ2-1; 7 bases match TRBD1. V was pared by 4 bases and J by 12 bases, with 6 bases of the junction left unmatched. The CDR3 totals 12 residues. The germline V gene encodes CDR1 LGHDT and CDR2 YNNKEL (reference sequence). This CDR3 is CASSPRGQVQFF. CDR3 bases: TGTGCCAGCAGCCCACGAGGACAGGTGCAGTTCTTC.

This clonotype was detected a few times. The genes are TRBV7-2 and TRBJ2-5, with D unresolved. The CDR3 is 13 residues long. Trimming cost V 2 bases and J 5 bases, with 9 bases left between them. CDR1 SGHTA and CDR2 FQGNSA come from the germline V gene. In DNA form, the CDR3 reads TGTGCCAGCAGCTTAACTCTGGTGGAGACCCAGTACTTC. Encoded protein: CASSLTLVETQYF.

In this sample, this clonotype turned up many times. This chain uses TRBV20-1 with TRBJ1-1; tentatively, D is TRBD1 (6 bases). The CDR3 sequence is 13 residues long. V lost 5 bases to trimming and J lost 0 bases, with 10 bases between them. Looked up from germline, CDR1 is DFQATT and CDR2 is SNEGSKA (reference sequence). The CDR3, as DNA: TGCAGTGCTGGGAGGACAGTGAACACTGAAGCTTTCTTT. Translating it yields CSAGRTVNTEAFF.

This clonotype was seen at least ten times. J is TRBJ2-6 and V is TRBV4-1; no reliable D call. The CDR3 runs to 18 residues. Germline V gene data show CDR1 as MGHRA and CDR2 as YSYEKL. Trimming left V 1 base short and J 0 bases short, with 13 bases between. CDR3 residues: CASSQASLTHSGANVLTF. CDR3 nucleotides: TGCGCCAGCAGCCAAGCGTCGCTCACCCACTCTGGGGCCAACGTCCTGACTTTC.

This clonotype has a count of ten or more. V usage is TRBV7-9 and J usage is TRBJ2-7, with 7 bases aligning to TRBD1. The CDR3 has 13 amino acids. Trimming at V came to 5 bases and at J to 3 bases, leaving 4 bases not matched to a gene. Per germline, CDR1 SEHNR and CDR2 FQNEAQ (reference sequence). Here the CDR3 DNA reads TGTGCCAGCAGCCTCTGGGACAGCTACGAGCAGTACGTC. It yields the protein CASSLWDSYEQYV.

This clonotype was observed at least ten times. This sequence joins TRBV20-1 and TRBJ2-5, with 10 bases identical to TRBD1. Germline loops: CDR1 DFQATT, CDR2 SNEGSKA (reference sequence). Trimming removed 6 bases from V and 4 bases from J; junction bases left unmatched: 11. The CDR3 sequence is 15 residues long. CDR3 in amino acids: CSASRRTGGRETQYF. CDR3 sequence (DNA): TGCAGTGCATCCAGACGGACAGGGGGACGAGAGACCCAGTACTTC.

This clonotype was found many times. The V gene is TRBV4-1, the J gene TRBJ1-1; D is unclear. Trimming took 4 bases from V and 1 from J, leaving 13 bases between them. Germline V gene lookup returns CDR1 MGHRA and CDR2 YSYEKL. The CDR3 length is 15 residues. DNA of the CDR3: TGCGCCAGCAGCCCCGCGAGGGCCTCGAACACTGAAGCTTTCTTT. This encodes CASSPARASNTEAFF.

Ten or more counts support this clonotype. The chain couples TRBV9 to TRBJ2-1, with TRBD1 matching 8 bases. The CDR3 runs 14 residues. V lost 1 base, J lost 7 bases, and 4 bases stayed unmatched. Germline V CDR1 and CDR2: SGDLS, YYNGEE. In DNA form, the CDR3 reads TGTGCCAGCAGCGTAACAGGGGGAAAGAATGAGCAGTTCTTC. This encodes CASSVTGGKNEQFF.

In this sample, this clonotype turned up many times. The V and J genes are TRBV7-9 and TRBJ1-1; D gene uncertain. The germline V and J ends were trimmed by 7 bases and 5 bases, with 11 bases remaining between them. This CDR3 has 12 amino acids. CDR1 is SEHNR, CDR2 FQNEAQ, per germline (reference sequence). The CDR3: CASTNWETEAFF. The CDR3 DNA is TGTGCCAGCACCAATTGGGAGACTGAAGCTTTCTTT.

This clonotype was recorded a few times. V usage is TRBV6-5 and J usage is TRBJ1-5, with TRBD1 matching 7 bases. The CDR3 loop spans 14 amino acids. J gave up 5 bases and V 6 bases, and 7 bases lay outside the gene matches. The germline V gene has CDR1 MNHEY and CDR2 SVGAGI. CDR3 loop: CASRYRGRDQPQHF. In nucleotides, the CDR3 is TGTGCCAGCAGGTACAGGGGACGGGATCAGCCCCAGCATTTT.

This clonotype was picked up many times. The chain links TRBV4-3 to TRBJ2-5; no clear D gene. Germline CDR1 reads LGHNA; CDR2 reads YSLEER. Trimming pared 0 bases from V and 3 bases from J, leaving 17 bases between. The CDR3 totals 17 residues. CDR3 residues: CASSQDGPSALEETQYF. The CDR3 DNA reads as TGCGCCAGCAGCCAAGATGGGCCAAGTGCCCTTGAAGAGACCCAGTACTTC.

This clonotype showed up many times. The chain joins TRBV20-1 to TRBJ2-7; tentatively, D is TRBD2 (6 bases). The CDR3 has 13 residues. Germline CDR1 DFQATT, CDR2 SNEGSKA (reference sequence). Trimming pared 1 base from V and 2 bases from J, leaving 9 bases between. This CDR3 reads CSARGRGPYEQYV. In DNA, the CDR3 is TGCAGTGCTAGAGGGAGGGGACCCTACGAGCAGTACGTC.